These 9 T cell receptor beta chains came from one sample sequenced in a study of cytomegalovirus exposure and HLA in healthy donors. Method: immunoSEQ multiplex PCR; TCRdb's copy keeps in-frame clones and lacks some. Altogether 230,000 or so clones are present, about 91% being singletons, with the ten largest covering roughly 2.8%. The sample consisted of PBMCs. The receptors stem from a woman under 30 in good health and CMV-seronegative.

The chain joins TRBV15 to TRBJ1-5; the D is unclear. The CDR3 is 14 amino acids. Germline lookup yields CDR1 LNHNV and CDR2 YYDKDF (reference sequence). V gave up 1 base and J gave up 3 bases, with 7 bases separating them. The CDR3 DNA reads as TGTGCCACCAGCAGAGCCAGGCTCAATCAGCCCCAGCATTTT. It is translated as CATSRARLNQPQHF.

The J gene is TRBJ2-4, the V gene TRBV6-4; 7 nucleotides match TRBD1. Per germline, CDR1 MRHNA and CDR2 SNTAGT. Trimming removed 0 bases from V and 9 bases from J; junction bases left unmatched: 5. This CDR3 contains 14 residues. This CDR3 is CASSDSTGSGIQYF. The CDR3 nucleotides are TGTGCCAGCAGTGACTCGACAGGGTCTGGCATTCAGTACTTC.

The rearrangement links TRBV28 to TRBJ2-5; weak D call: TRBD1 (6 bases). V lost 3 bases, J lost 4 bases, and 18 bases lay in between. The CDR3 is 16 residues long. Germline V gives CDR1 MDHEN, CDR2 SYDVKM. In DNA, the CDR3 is TGTGCCAGCAGTTTGTTAATTGTAGGGGGTCGAGAGACCCAGTACTTC. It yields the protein CASSLLIVGGRETQYF.

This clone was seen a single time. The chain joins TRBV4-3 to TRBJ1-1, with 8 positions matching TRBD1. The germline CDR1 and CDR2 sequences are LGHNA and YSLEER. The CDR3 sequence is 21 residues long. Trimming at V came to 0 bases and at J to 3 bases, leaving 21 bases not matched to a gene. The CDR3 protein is CASSQDVRRWQGAGVDTEAFF. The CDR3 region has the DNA TGCGCCAGCAGCCAAGATGTGCGAAGGTGGCAGGGGGCCGGTGTGGACACTGAAGCTTTCTTT.

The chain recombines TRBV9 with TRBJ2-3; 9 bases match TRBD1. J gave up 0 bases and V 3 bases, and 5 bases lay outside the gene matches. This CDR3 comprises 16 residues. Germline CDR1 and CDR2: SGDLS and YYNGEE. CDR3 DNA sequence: TGTGCCAGCAGCGGGGGACAGGGCTTTAGCACAGATACGCAGTATTTT. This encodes CASSGGQGFSTDTQYF.

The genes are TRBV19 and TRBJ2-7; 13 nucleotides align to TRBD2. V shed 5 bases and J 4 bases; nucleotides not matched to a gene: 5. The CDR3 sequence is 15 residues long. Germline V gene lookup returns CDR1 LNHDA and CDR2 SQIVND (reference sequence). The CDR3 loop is CASSPGLAGTYEQYF. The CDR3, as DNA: TGTGCCAGTAGTCCGGGACTAGCGGGAACTTACGAGCAGTACTTC.

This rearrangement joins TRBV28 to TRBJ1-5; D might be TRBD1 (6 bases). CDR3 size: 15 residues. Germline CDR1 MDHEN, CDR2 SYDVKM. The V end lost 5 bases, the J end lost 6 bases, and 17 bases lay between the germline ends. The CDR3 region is CASSLGGADSQPQHF. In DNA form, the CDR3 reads TGTGCCAGCAGTCTCGGGGGGGCTGATAGTCAGCCCCAGCATTTT. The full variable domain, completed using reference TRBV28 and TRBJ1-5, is DVKVTQSSRYLVKRTGEKVFLECVQDMDHENMFWYRQDPGLGLRLIYFSYDVKMKEKGDIPEGYSVSREKKERFSLILESASTNQTSMYLCASSLGGADSQPQHFGDGTRLSIL.

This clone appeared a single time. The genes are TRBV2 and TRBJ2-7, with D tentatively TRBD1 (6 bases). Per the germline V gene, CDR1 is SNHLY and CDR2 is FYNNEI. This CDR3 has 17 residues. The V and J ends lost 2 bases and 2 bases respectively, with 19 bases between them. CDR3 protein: CASSERGTPTTPYEQYF. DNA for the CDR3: TGTGCCAGCAGTGAAAGGGGGACCCCCACGACCCCCTACGAGCAGTACTTC.

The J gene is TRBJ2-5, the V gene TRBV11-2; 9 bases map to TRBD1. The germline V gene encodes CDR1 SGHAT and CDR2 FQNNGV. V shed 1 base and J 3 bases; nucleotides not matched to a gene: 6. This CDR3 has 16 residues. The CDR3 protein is CASSLGSDRGEETQYF. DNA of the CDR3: TGTGCCAGCAGCTTAGGATCGGACAGGGGCGAAGAGACCCAGTACTTC.